This T cell receptor beta chain is from a study of blood T cell repertoires in COVID-19. Study summary: The origin of the acute and convalescent COVID-19 samples was the United States, Italy and Spain. The analysed material was cDNA or gDNA that came from T cells, B-cell-depleted T cells, or PBMCs.

As originally analysed: Amplification from reference gene primers served as the basis for estimated nucleated cell counts. Only in-frame clones appear in the TCRdb table, and some are missing; sequencing was by immunoSEQ multiplex PCR. The V and J calls and clone size come from that table; D and trimming were worked out from the DNA. This table holds about 120,000 clones, over 70% found once. The TCR was taken from a man in his fifties with acute or convalescent COVID-19. The source material was peripheral blood.

This CDR3 is CASSPGVAGPQETQYF. In nucleotides, the CDR3 is TGTGCCAGCAGCCCGGGGGTAGCGGGCCCCCAAGAGACCCAGTACTTC. This sequence joins TRBV11-3 and TRBJ2-5; 7 bases map to TRBD2. After removal of 5 bases from V and 1 base from J, the junction contained 10 bases not matched to a gene. Germline lookup yields CDR1 SGHNT and CDR2 YENEEA. The CDR3 extends over 16 amino acids.